This T cell receptor (beta chain) is from a study of T cell repertoires in cytomegalovirus infection. Overall study context: As its CMV epitopes, the study selected recently identified HLA-C-restricted and well-studied HLA-B-restricted targets. Carrying CMV and the relevant HLA type showed in public TCR beta signatures.

MiXCR was run by TCRdb on the reads, yielding one entry per CDR3 protein. Among roughly 990,000 distinct CDR3 sequences listed, more than 25% were seen once. V was trimmed by 5 bases and J by 5 bases, leaving 24 bases between them. Germline V gene lookup returns CDR1 SEHNR and CDR2 FQNEAQ (reference sequence). This CDR3 region has 17 residues. This clonotype was counted only a few times. Its antigen is unknown. Points from the study as a whole: Totalled public TCR beta family frequency picked out people who carried CMV plus the relevant HLA. Within the response measured ex vivo, HLA-C-restricted CMV-specific TCR beta clonotypes were dominant.

The gene calls are TRBV7-9 and TRBJ1-1; D might be TRBD1 (6 bases). The TCR comes from a human donor in good health (CMV status not recorded). Some clones in this sample may be carry-over from other donors' samples. The sample in question was cultured CD8+ T cells from PBMCs, obtained from culture after CMV antigen stimulation. The CDR3: CASSPTTIQGWFTEAFF. In nucleotides, the CDR3 is TGTGCCAGCAGCCCTACAACAATACAGGGATGGTTTACTGAAGCTTTCTTT.